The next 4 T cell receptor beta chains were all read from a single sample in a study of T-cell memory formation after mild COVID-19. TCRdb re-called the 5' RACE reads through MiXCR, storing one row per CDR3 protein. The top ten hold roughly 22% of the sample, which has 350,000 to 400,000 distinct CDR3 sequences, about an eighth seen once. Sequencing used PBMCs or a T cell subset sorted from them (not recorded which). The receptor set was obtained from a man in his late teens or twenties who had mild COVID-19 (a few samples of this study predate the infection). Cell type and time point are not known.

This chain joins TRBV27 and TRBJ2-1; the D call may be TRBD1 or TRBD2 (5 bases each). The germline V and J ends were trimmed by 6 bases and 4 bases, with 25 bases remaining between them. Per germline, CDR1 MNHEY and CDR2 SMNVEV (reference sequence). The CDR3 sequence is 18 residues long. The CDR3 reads CASSSLSEEGNWYNEQFF. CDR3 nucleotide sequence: TGTGCCAGCAGCTCCCTATCAGAAGAGGGGAATTGGTACAATGAGCAGTTCTTC.

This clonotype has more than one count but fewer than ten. CDR3: CASSFGTGEEEKLFF. In DNA, the CDR3 is TGTGCCAGCAGCTTCGGGACAGGGGAGGAAGAAAAACTGTTTTTT. The chain joins TRBV7-9 to TRBJ1-4; 10 bases match TRBD1. J was trimmed by 8 bases and V by 3 bases; bases with no gene match: 6. Germline CDR1 SEHNR, CDR2 FQNEAQ (reference sequence). CDR3 size: 15 residues.

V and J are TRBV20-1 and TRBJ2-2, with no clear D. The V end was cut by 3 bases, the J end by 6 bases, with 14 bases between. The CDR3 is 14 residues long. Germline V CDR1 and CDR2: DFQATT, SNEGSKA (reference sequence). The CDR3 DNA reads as TGCAGTGCTAGTCGGCCAGCGTCGTCCGGGGAGCTGTTTTTT. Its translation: CSASRPASSGELFF.

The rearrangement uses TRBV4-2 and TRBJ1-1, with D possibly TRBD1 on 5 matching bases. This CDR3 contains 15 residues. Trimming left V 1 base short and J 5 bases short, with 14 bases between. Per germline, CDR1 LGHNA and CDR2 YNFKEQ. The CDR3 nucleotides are TGTGCCAGCAGCCAAGCGGGGCAGGGAAGGACTGAAGCTTTCTTT. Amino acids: CASSQAGQGRTEAFF.